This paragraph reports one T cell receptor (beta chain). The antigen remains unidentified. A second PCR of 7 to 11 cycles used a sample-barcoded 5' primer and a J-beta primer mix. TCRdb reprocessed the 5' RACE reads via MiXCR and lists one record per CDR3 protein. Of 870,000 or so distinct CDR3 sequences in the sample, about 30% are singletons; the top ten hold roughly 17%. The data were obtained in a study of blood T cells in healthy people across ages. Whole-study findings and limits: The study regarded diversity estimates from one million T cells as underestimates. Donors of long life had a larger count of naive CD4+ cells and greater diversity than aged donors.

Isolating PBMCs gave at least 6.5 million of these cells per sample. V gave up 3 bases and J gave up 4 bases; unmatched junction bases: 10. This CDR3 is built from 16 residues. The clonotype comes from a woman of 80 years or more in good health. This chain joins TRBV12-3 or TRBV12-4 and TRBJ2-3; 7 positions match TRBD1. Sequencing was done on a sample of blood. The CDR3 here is CASSFRQGVSADTQYF. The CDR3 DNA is TGTGCCAGCAGTTTCCGACAGGGAGTGAGCGCAGATACGCAGTATTTT.